A selection of T cell receptor beta chains follows, all from one sample in a study of cytomegalovirus exposure and HLA in healthy donors. TCRdb's table, derived via immunoSEQ multiplex PCR, lists solely in-frame clones and lacks some. The sample holds 160,000 or so clones, about 85% seen once. The sample consisted of PBMCs. All receptors derive from a man aged 18 to 29 in good health and CMV-seronegative. CDR3s include the opening cysteine and the closing phenylalanine or tryptophan. The order of the fields is V gene, CDR3 protein.

TRBV7-8,CASQTGGPLHSGANVLTF
TRBV4-1,CASSQEGPQGSPTGELFF
TRBV27,CASSLTGTDTQYF
TRBV5-4,CASSRGGTSGGGYEQYF
TRBV6-5,CASSYNRGDYGYTF
TRBV19,CASSPRLAGAWKHEQFF
TRBV19,CASRGMGTGGTEAFF
TRBV5-1,CASSFLGAQGVTGRSNYGYTF
TRBV29-1,CSVVWLAGVGTGELFF
TRBV2,CASSGLAGVTDTQYF
TRBV6-1,CASRSQGGSTDTQYF
TRBV30,CAWSNGQGVAQYF
TRBV6-4,CASSDGVQGHNEQFF
TRBV5-1,CASSFRTDGETQYF
TRBV11-3,CASSLGYRGRGTEAFF
TRBV28,CASGSQGAGDGYTF
TRBV28,CASTIGTKPNQPQHF
TRBV29-1,CSVATGSETQYF
TRBV5-1,CASSLGQGRYDYGYTF
TRBV9,CASGTSGENIQYF
TRBV15,CATSAVKSGYEQYF
TRBV25-1,CASRPSPGLHSGNTIYF
TRBV5-1,CASSLVSAPYEQYF
TRBV12-5,CASGPGEGTRPQHF